What follows are 3 T cell receptor beta chains derived from one specimen sequenced in a study of blood T cell repertoires in COVID-19. The method was immunoSEQ multiplex PCR; TCRdb's version includes in-frame clones alone and lacks a portion of them. This repertoire shows around 250,000 clones, 90% found once; its top ten account for 2.1%. Sequencing used peripheral blood. These receptors were taken from a woman aged 55-70 years with COVID-19, enrolled during active disease.

The chain has TRBV7-3 and TRBJ2-2; 7 bases match TRBD2. Germline assignment: CDR1 SGHTA and CDR2 FQGTGA. The CDR3 contains 13 residues. After removal of 3 bases from V and 6 bases from J, the junction contained 1 base not matched to a gene. In DNA form, the CDR3 reads TGTGCCAGCAGCTTCCGGGGGGCCGGGGAGCTGTTTTTT. Its protein is CASSFRGAGELFF.

The chain joins TRBV10-3 to TRBJ1-1; TRBD1 matches at 10 bases. This CDR3 comprises 13 residues. The V and J ends lost 4 bases and 5 bases, in that order; junction bases with no gene match: 1. Germline V gene data show CDR1 as ENHRY and CDR2 as SYGVKD. The DNA of the CDR3 is TGTGCCATCAGTGCGGGACAGGGGACTGAAGCTTTCTTT. It yields the protein CAISAGQGTEAFF.

The J gene is TRBJ2-7, the V gene TRBV9, with D unresolved. Trimming cost V 0 bases and J 2 bases, with 9 bases left between them. The germline V gene has CDR1 SGDLS and CDR2 YYNGEE. This CDR3 region has 14 residues. This CDR3 reads CASSVDPGTYEQYF. The CDR3 DNA reads TGTGCCAGCAGCGTAGATCCAGGAACCTACGAGCAGTACTTC.